Presented here are 21 T cell receptor beta chains from one specimen sequenced in a study of blood T cell repertoires in COVID-19. Assay: immunoSEQ multiplex PCR; the TCRdb copy retains only in-frame clones and omits some. This sample has approximately 270,000 clones, with 85% to 90% found just once. The sequenced sample was peripheral blood. The receptor set was obtained from a man older than 75 with acute or convalescent COVID-19.

The rearrangement uses TRBV9 and TRBJ1-2, with a possible D match to TRBD1 (6 bases). Trimming pared 2 bases from V and 0 bases from J, leaving 14 bases between. Per germline, CDR1 SGDLS and CDR2 YYNGEE. The CDR3 totals 16 residues. CDR3 DNA sequence: TGTGCCAGCAGCGTCACTCAGACAGGTTCTAACTATGGCTACACCTTC. It yields the protein CASSVTQTGSNYGYTF.

The chain carries TRBV3-1 (or the pseudogene TRBV3-2) and TRBJ2-5; TRBD2 might be the D (5 bases). The V gene lost 11 bases and the J gene lost 3 bases, with 22 bases spanning the gap. CDR1 and CDR2 from the germline V gene are LGHDT and YNNKEL (reference sequence). This CDR3 has 15 residues. The CDR3 nucleotides read TGTGCCGTCCGGATATGGGGAGCGCGGAAAGAGACCCAGTACTTC. Translated: CAVRIWGARKETQYF.

This sequence joins TRBV5-4 and TRBJ1-1; D call uncertain. V lost 0 bases to trimming and J lost 0 bases, with 12 bases between them. The V gene's germline CDR1 is SGHNT and CDR2 YYREEE (reference sequence). The CDR3 has 16 residues. This CDR3 reads CASSLGAGSMNTEAFF. CDR3 DNA: TGTGCCAGCAGCTTGGGCGCCGGTTCTATGAACACTGAAGCTTTCTTT.

The chain carries TRBV6-2 or TRBV6-3 and TRBJ2-2, with D unresolved. The V gene lost 0 bases and the J gene lost 8 bases, with 7 bases spanning the gap. Germline lookup yields CDR1 MNHEY and CDR2 SVGEGT. The CDR3 totals 13 residues. The CDR3 here is CASSYSSVGELFF. The CDR3 bases are TGTGCCAGCAGTTACTCGTCGGTTGGGGAGCTGTTTTTT.

This clone was observed once. The J gene is TRBJ2-5, the V gene TRBV7-9, with 8 positions matching TRBD1. V trimming: 4 bases; J trimming: 4 bases; junction bases outside the gene matches: 2. Germline lookup yields CDR1 SEHNR and CDR2 FQNEAQ (reference sequence). The CDR3 contains 13 residues. CDR3 protein: CASSSGQGETQYF. Here the CDR3 DNA reads TGTGCCAGCAGCTCTGGACAGGGAGAGACCCAGTACTTC.

The CDR3 here is CASSTGQGRSPLHF. As DNA, the CDR3 is TGTGCCAGCAGCACCGGACAGGGTAGATCACCCCTCCACTTT. V and J are TRBV5-4 and TRBJ1-6, with 8 positions matching TRBD1. Germline V gene lookup returns CDR1 SGHNT and CDR2 YYREEE (reference sequence). The CDR3 has 14 residues. V lost 4 bases to trimming and J lost 10 bases; unmatched junction nucleotides: 7.

The chain links TRBV28 to TRBJ2-1; 11 bases match TRBD2. J gave up 4 bases and V 5 bases, and 7 bases lay outside the gene matches. The germline CDR1 and CDR2 sequences are MDHEN and SYDVKM. This CDR3 is built from 16 residues. As DNA, the CDR3 is TGTGCCAGCAGTCCCGGACTAGCGGGTTATTACAATGAGCAGTTCTTC. It translates to CASSPGLAGYYNEQFF. The full variable domain, in which reference TRBV28 and TRBJ2-1 provide the parts outside the CDR3, is DVKVTQSSRYLVKRTGEKVFLECVQDMDHENMFWYRQDPGLGLRLIYFSYDVKMKEKGDIPEGYSVSREKKERFSLILESASTNQTSMYLCASSPGLAGYYNEQFFGPGTRLTVL.

The genes are TRBV7-2 and TRBJ2-3; 12 bases align to TRBD2. Germline V gene data show CDR1 as SGHTA and CDR2 as FQGNSA. The length of the CDR3 is 18 residues. Trimming took 3 bases from V and 5 from J; bases not matched to a gene: 12. This CDR3 reads CASSLTLTSGRGGDTQYF. The DNA for the CDR3 is TGTGCCAGCAGCTTGACCTTGACTAGCGGGAGAGGGGGAGATACGCAGTATTTT.

The chain carries TRBV7-2 and TRBJ1-3, with D hard to call. CDR3 length equals 15 residues. Trimming removed 2 bases from V and 0 bases from J, with 8 bases in between. Germline V gene data show CDR1 as SGHTA and CDR2 as FQGNSA. CDR3 coding DNA: TGTGCCAGCAGCTTACATCTCGGCTCTGGAAACACCATATATTTT. It codes for CASSLHLGSGNTIYF.

This chain joins TRBV7-3 and TRBJ2-3; no firm D call. V gave up 0 bases and J gave up 5 bases, with 15 bases separating them. In germline, CDR1 is SGHTA, CDR2 FQGTGA. This CDR3 has 16 residues. In DNA, the CDR3 is TGTGCCAGCAGCTTAACGTCAGAATGGCTCCGAGATACGCAGTATTTT. It is translated as CASSLTSEWLRDTQYF.

This sequence joins TRBV27 and TRBJ2-7, with D possibly being TRBD2 (5 bases). Germline V gene lookup returns CDR1 MNHEY and CDR2 SMNVEV (reference sequence). The V gene lost 11 bases and the J gene lost 6 bases, with 20 bases spanning the gap. The CDR3 loop spans 13 amino acids. The CDR3 loop reads CAGVERPGSEQYF. The CDR3 DNA follows: TGTGCCGGGGTAGAGCGGCCGGGAAGCGAGCAGTACTTC.

The chain employs TRBV7-8 and TRBJ2-3; maybe TRBD1 (5 bases). Trimming shortened V by 7 bases and J by 2 bases, and 10 bases separated the two germline ends. Germline V CDR1 and CDR2: SGHVS, FQNEAQ. The CDR3 length is 13 residues. The CDR3 bases are TGTGCCAGCAACCTTGGGGCCACAGATACGCAGTATTTT. Residues: CASNLGATDTQYF.

About this clone itself: The same CDR3 arises from other DNA sequences in this sample as well. This chain uses TRBV5-1 with TRBJ1-1; D ambiguous. Germline CDR1 SGHRS, CDR2 YFSETQ. The V end lost 0 bases, the J end lost 1 base, and 7 bases lay between the germline ends. This CDR3 region has 14 residues. CDR3 in amino acids: CASSLDAGNTEAFF. The CDR3 DNA reads TGCGCCAGCAGCTTGGATGCGGGGAACACTGAAGCTTTCTTT.

This chain connects TRBV6-5 to TRBJ2-2, with TRBD1 matching over 10 bases. Germline-derived CDR1 and CDR2 are MNHEY and SVGAGI. V lost 6 bases to trimming and J lost 7 bases; unmatched junction nucleotides: 8. CDR3 length: 15 residues. The CDR3 spells CASRGGGQGHGELFF. The CDR3 coding sequence is TGTGCCAGCAGAGGAGGGGGACAGGGGCACGGGGAGCTGTTTTTT.

The chain joins TRBV18 to TRBJ2-5, with a weak D call TRBD1 (6 bases). This CDR3 is 13 amino acids long. With 5 bases removed from V and 5 bases from J, the gap between germline ends came to 12 bases. The germline V gene encodes CDR1 KGHSH and CDR2 LQKENI. CDR3: CASSTGLGETQYF. DNA for the CDR3: TGTGCCAGCTCAACAGGGTTAGGGGAGACCCAGTACTTC.

With respect to this clone: One end of the junction is discordant with germline, which a read error may explain. This rearrangement joins TRBV7-2 to TRBJ1-5; D not certain. This CDR3 comprises 15 residues. Germline loops: CDR1 SGHTA, CDR2 FQGNSA. The CDR3 bases are TGTGCCAGCAGCTTAGCGAAGGCAGGCAACCAGCCCCAGCATTTT. It is translated as CASSLAKAGNQPQHF.

A single count supports this clone. J is TRBJ2-7 and V is TRBV7-2, with 12 bases that match TRBD2. The CDR3 spans 16 residues. Germline V gene sequence: CDR1 SGHTA, CDR2 FQGNSA. V trimming: 2 bases; J trimming: 3 bases; junction bases outside the gene matches: 5. In DNA form, the CDR3 reads TGTGCCAGCAGCTTAAGGGGGACTAGCGGGTACTACGAGCAGTACTTC. Protein product: CASSLRGTSGYYEQYF.

The V gene is TRBV14, the J gene TRBJ1-1; D call uncertain. Deletions cut 0 bases from V and 7 bases from J, with 9 bases between. Germline-derived CDR1 and CDR2 are SGHDN and FVKESK. This CDR3 comprises 13 residues. In DNA, the CDR3 is TGTGCCAGCAGCCAAGATCTGTACAGTGAAGCTTTCTTT. Amino acid sequence: CASSQDLYSEAFF.

This rearrangement joins TRBV3-1 (or the pseudogene TRBV3-2) to TRBJ1-2; a weak D match, TRBD1 (6 bases). The CDR3 is 14 amino acids. In germline, CDR1 is LGHDT, CDR2 YNNKEL (reference sequence). Trimming left V 0 bases short and J 7 bases short, with 12 bases between. CDR3 nucleotides: TGTGCCAGCAGCCAAGATTCGACAGGCGGTGGCTACACCTTC. Its protein product is CASSQDSTGGGYTF.

This chain joins TRBV7-2 and TRBJ2-2, with 7 nucleotides matching TRBD2. V dropped 3 bases and J dropped 6; count of bases not matched to a gene: 4. The CDR3 runs 14 residues. Germline CDR1 reads SGHTA; CDR2 reads FQGNSA. The chain's CDR3 is CASSFGREAGELFF. The CDR3 nucleotides are TGTGCCAGCAGCTTCGGCCGGGAGGCCGGGGAGCTGTTTTTT.

The genes are TRBV7-2 and TRBJ1-1; D unclear. The CDR3 loop spans 11 amino acids. Germline-derived CDR1 and CDR2 are SGHTA and FQGNSA. Deletions cut 5 bases from V and 5 bases from J, with 6 bases between. This chain's CDR3 is CASSPQTEAFF. CDR3 nucleotide sequence: TGTGCCAGCAGCCCCCAGACTGAAGCTTTCTTT.